This entry lists 21 T cell receptor beta chains sequenced from one sample in a study of cytotoxic CD8 clonotypes in ibrutinib-treated CLL. Some clones are missing from TCRdb's copy, which holds only in-frame ones; the method was immunoSEQ multiplex PCR. The table lists about 270,000 clones, roughly 76% of them singletons, with around 5.3% in the top ten. Sequenced material: PBMCs, taken at disease progression, from a patient treated with ibrutinib. These receptors were taken from a human donor with chronic lymphocytic leukemia.

The rearrangement links TRBV4-1 to TRBJ1-3; D is ambiguous. Trimming took off 3 bases at V and 1 base at J, with 4 bases between the two ends. Germline-derived CDR1 and CDR2 are MGHRA and YSYEKL. The CDR3 has 13 amino acids. The CDR3 here is CASSHESGNTIYF. CDR3 sequence (DNA): TGCGCCAGCAGCCATGAGTCTGGAAACACCATATATTTT.

The genes are TRBV19 and TRBJ2-3; 9 positions match TRBD2. CDR3 length: 20 residues. Germline-derived CDR1 and CDR2 are LNHDA and SQIVND (reference sequence). Unmatched junction bases numbered 18, after V lost 5 bases and J lost 0 bases. Written as DNA, the CDR3 is TGTGCCAGTAGTGGACAACCCAAAGCGGGAGGAGGTCTTAGCACAGATACGCAGTATTTT. Encoded protein: CASSGQPKAGGGLSTDTQYF.

In its sample, this clone was seen a few times. V gene TRBV5-1 combines with J gene TRBJ1-2; a weak D match, TRBD1 (5 bases). This CDR3 region has 14 residues. Germline loops: CDR1 SGHRS, CDR2 YFSETQ. With 0 bases removed from V and 4 bases from J, the gap between germline ends came to 10 bases. The CDR3 loop is CASSLAGTLYGYTF. Written as DNA, the CDR3 is TGCGCCAGCAGCTTGGCTGGGACCCTCTATGGCTACACCTTC. The whole variable domain, filled in from reference TRBV5-1 and TRBJ1-2, reads KAGVTQTPRYLIKTRGQQVTLSCSPISGHRSVSWYQQTPGQGLQFLFEYFSETQRNKGNFPGRFSGRQFSNSRSEMNVSTLELGDSALYLCASSLAGTLYGYTFGSGTRLTVV.

In this sample, this clone turned up a few times. This chain uses TRBV5-6 with TRBJ1-6; D not certain. The CDR3 loop spans 17 amino acids. The V gene's germline CDR1 is SGHDT and CDR2 YYEEEE. Trimming left V 0 bases short and J 0 bases short, with 10 bases between. CDR3 DNA sequence: TGTGCCAGCAGCTTGGGAGGGATGGGCTCCTATAATTCACCCCTCCACTTT. It is translated as CASSLGGMGSYNSPLHF.

This sequence joins TRBV29-1 and TRBJ2-3, with 9 positions matching TRBD2. CDR3 size: 14 residues. The V gene's germline CDR1 is SQVTM and CDR2 ANQGSEA. V lost 4 bases and J lost 4; bases outside the gene matches: 6. CDR3 protein: CSVAGAGGADTQYF. DNA for the CDR3: TGCAGCGTTGCGGGAGCGGGAGGCGCAGATACGCAGTATTTT.

V and J are TRBV10-3 and TRBJ2-2; D is undetermined. This CDR3 has 15 residues. CDR1 and CDR2 from the germline V gene are ENHRY and SYGVKD. V was clipped by 6 bases and J by 5 bases, with 16 bases between them. CDR3 loop: CAISDGQDITGELFF. The CDR3 DNA reads as TGTGCCATCAGCGATGGCCAGGATATAACCGGGGAGCTGTTTTTT.

The chain recombines TRBV9 with TRBJ2-2, with D possibly being TRBD2 (6 bases). The CDR3 totals 16 residues. V was trimmed by 0 bases and J by 4 bases, leaving 13 bases between them. Per the germline V gene, CDR1 is SGDLS and CDR2 is YYNGEE. CDR3 DNA sequence: TGTGCCAGCAGCGTAGCTACACTAGCTGGCACCGGGGAGCTGTTTTTT. It yields the protein CASSVATLAGTGELFF.

This clone was seen just once. The chain has TRBV29-1 and TRBJ2-2; no firm D call. V was clipped by 3 bases and J by 7 bases, with 12 bases between them. Germline lookup yields CDR1 SQVTM and CDR2 ANQGSEA. This CDR3 is built from 13 residues. CDR3 DNA sequence: TGCAGCGTTGACGGGCGGAAGGGCGGGGAGCTGTTTTTT. Its translation: CSVDGRKGGELFF.

This chain connects TRBV6-1 to TRBJ1-6; 11 nucleotides align to TRBD1. CDR1 MNHNS and CDR2 SASEGT come from the germline V gene. Germline trimming cut 4 bases from V and 7 bases from J; bases unmatched to any gene: 6. The CDR3 runs 16 residues. The CDR3 DNA sequence: TGTGCCAGCAGTGCGGACAGGGGGCGTAGGAATTCACCCCTCCACTTT. Its protein product is CASSADRGRRNSPLHF.

The chain uses TRBV19 and TRBJ2-7, with a weak D call TRBD1 (6 bases). This CDR3 has 15 residues. Germline assignment: CDR1 LNHDA and CDR2 SQIVND (reference sequence). V dropped 9 bases and J dropped 2 bases, with 20 bases sitting between them. The CDR3 sequence is CARPRSRGLAYEQYF. The CDR3 region has the DNA TGTGCCAGACCTAGGTCCAGGGGCTTAGCCTACGAGCAGTACTTC.

This rearrangement joins TRBV5-1 to TRBJ2-7; D gene uncertain. The length of the CDR3 is 14 residues. Germline V gene sequence: CDR1 SGHRS, CDR2 YFSETQ. V shed 1 base and J shed 5 bases, with 13 bases lying between them. Here the CDR3 reads CASSLSEVVHEQYF. The CDR3 DNA reads as TGCGCCAGCAGCTTGTCAGAGGTCGTCCACGAGCAGTACTTC.

This chain joins TRBV21-1 and TRBJ1-5; the table gives TRBD1 as D, unverified against the DNA. TRBV21-1 is a recognized pseudogene. The CDR3 covers 16 residues. CDR3 in DNA: TGTGCCAGCAGCAGCCACAGGGATGGAAGCAATCAGCCCCAGCATTTT. Its translation: CASSSHRDGSNQPQHF.

CDR3 in DNA: TGTGCCAGCGGAGTTTATACAGGCTTCGTAAATGAGCAGTTCTTC. Translation gives CASGVYTGFVNEQFF. The chain couples TRBV28 to TRBJ2-1, with D perhaps matching TRBD1 (5 bases). Germline CDR1 and CDR2: MDHEN and SYDVKM. CDR3 size: 15 residues. Trimming removed 8 bases from V and 7 bases from J, with 21 bases in between.

This clone was counted a single time. The chain recombines TRBV6-5 with TRBJ2-1; D is uncertain. V was shortened by 0 bases and J by 4 bases, with 7 bases between the two germline ends. CDR1 is MNHEY, CDR2 SVGAGI, per germline. CDR3 length: 14 residues. CDR3 sequence reads: CASSYSRTYNEQFF. Here the CDR3 DNA reads TGTGCCAGCAGTTACTCGAGAACGTACAATGAGCAGTTCTTC.

CDR3 sequence reads: CASSSPGLALSEQFF. The CDR3 DNA is TGTGCCAGCAGTTCCCCGGGACTAGCCTTATCTGAGCAGTTCTTC. This chain joins TRBV6-5 and TRBJ2-1, with 9 bases aligning to TRBD2. CDR1 is MNHEY and CDR2 is SVGAGI in the germline V gene. Trimming cost V 4 bases and J 9 bases; bases outside gene matches: 10. The CDR3 totals 15 residues.

This chain joins TRBV29-1 and TRBJ2-5; no clear D. The V gene lost 4 bases and the J gene lost 1 base, with 13 bases spanning the gap. The germline CDR1 and CDR2 sequences are SQVTM and ANQGSEA. The CDR3 contains 14 residues. CDR3 sequence reads: CSVGKGSVQETQYF. Written as DNA, the CDR3 is TGCAGCGTTGGGAAGGGTTCGGTCCAAGAGACCCAGTACTTC.

This clone was counted a few times. The genes are TRBV7-9 and TRBJ2-7; D uncertain. Germline CDR1 SEHNR, CDR2 FQNEAQ (reference sequence). The CDR3 length is 12 residues. Trimming pared 5 bases from V and 4 bases from J, leaving 9 bases between. The CDR3 sequence is CASSHREYEQYF. The CDR3 coding sequence is TGTGCCAGCAGCCACAGAGAGTACGAGCAGTACTTC.

This rearrangement joins TRBV7-8 to TRBJ2-2; no firm D call. The germline gives CDR1 SGHVS, CDR2 FQNEAQ. Trimming took 1 base from V and 16 from J, leaving 16 bases between them. The CDR3 spans 13 residues. CDR3: CASSLGGDSLPFF. DNA of the CDR3: TGTGCCAGCAGCTTAGGAGGAGACTCCCTTCCGTTTTTT.

V gene TRBV7-9 combines with J gene TRBJ2-7; D possibly matches TRBD1 or TRBD2 (5 bases each). This CDR3 is built from 16 residues. The V gene lost 4 bases and the J gene lost 1 base, with 17 bases spanning the gap. Germline V CDR1 and CDR2: SEHNR, FQNEAQ (reference sequence). The CDR3 loop reads CASSSPPTGPSYEQYF. CDR3 nucleotides: TGTGCCAGCAGCTCGCCTCCTACGGGGCCTTCCTACGAGCAGTACTTC.

This chain uses TRBV5-1 with TRBJ2-2; 11 bases line up with TRBD2. This CDR3 is built from 19 residues. The J segment lost 0 bases and the V segment lost 3 bases, leaving 10 bases of the junction unmatched. Germline assignment: CDR1 SGHRS and CDR2 YFSETQ. CDR3 coding DNA: TGCGCCAGCAGCTCCGGGGGACTAGCGGCAGGAGCGAACACCGGGGAGCTGTTTTTT. This codes for CASSSGGLAAGANTGELFF.

The genes are TRBV13 and TRBJ2-5; TRBD1 might be the D (6 bases). Germline CDR1 PRHDT, CDR2 FYEKMQ (reference sequence). V shed 5 bases and J shed 1 base, with 14 bases lying between them. This CDR3 region has 15 residues. For the CDR3, the DNA is TGTGCCAGCAGCGGGGGACACAAGGTCCAAGAGACCCAGTACTTC. Its protein product is CASSGGHKVQETQYF. Full variable domain (outside the CDR3, taken from reference TRBV13 and TRBJ2-5): AAGVIQSPRHLIKEKRETATLKCYPIPRHDTVYWYQQGPGQDPQFLISFYEKMQSDKGSIPDRFSAQQFSDYHSELNMSSLELGDSALYFCASSGGHKVQETQYFGPGTRLLVL.